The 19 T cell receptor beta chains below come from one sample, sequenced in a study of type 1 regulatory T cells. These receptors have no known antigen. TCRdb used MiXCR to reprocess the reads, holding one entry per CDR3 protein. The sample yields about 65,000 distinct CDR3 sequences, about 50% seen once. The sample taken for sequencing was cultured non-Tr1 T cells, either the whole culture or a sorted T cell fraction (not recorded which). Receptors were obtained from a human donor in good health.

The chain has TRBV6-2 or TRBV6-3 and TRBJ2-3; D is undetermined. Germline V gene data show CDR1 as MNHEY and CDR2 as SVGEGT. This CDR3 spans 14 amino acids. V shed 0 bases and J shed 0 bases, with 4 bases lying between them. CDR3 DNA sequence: TGTGCCAGCAGTTACTCGACTAGCACAGATACGCAGTATTTT. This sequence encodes CASSYSTSTDTQYF.

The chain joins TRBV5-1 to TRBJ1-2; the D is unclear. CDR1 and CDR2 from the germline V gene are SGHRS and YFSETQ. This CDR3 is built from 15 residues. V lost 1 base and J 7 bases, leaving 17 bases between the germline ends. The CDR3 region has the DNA TGCGCCAGCAGCTTGTTGGCCGATGGATCTTTTGGCTACACCTTC. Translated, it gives CASSLLADGSFGYTF. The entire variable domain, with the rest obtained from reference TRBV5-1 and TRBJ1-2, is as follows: KAGVTQTPRYLIKTRGQQVTLSCSPISGHRSVSWYQQTPGQGLQFLFEYFSETQRNKGNFPGRFSGRQFSNSRSEMNVSTLELGDSALYLCASSLLADGSFGYTFGSGTRLTVV.

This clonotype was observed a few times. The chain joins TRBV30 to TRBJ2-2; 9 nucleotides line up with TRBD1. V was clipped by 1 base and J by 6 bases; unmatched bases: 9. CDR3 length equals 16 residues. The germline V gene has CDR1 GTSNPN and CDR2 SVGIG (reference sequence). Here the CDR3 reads CAWSGLTGTGPGELFF. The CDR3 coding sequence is TGTGCCTGGAGTGGATTAACCGGGACAGGGCCCGGGGAGCTGTTTTTT.

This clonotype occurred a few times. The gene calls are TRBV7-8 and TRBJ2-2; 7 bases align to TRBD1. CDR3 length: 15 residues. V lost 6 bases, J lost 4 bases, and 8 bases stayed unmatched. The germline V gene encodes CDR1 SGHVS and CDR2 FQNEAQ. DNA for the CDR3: TGTGCCAGCAGGAACGACAGGGACGGCACCGGGGAGCTGTTTTTT. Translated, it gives CASRNDRDGTGELFF. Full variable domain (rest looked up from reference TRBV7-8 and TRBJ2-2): GAGVSQSPRYKVAKRGQDVALRCDPISGHVSLFWYQQALGQGPEFLTYFQNEAQLDKSGLPSDRFFAERPEGSVSTLKIQRTQQEDSAVYLCASRNDRDGTGELFFGEGSRLTVL.

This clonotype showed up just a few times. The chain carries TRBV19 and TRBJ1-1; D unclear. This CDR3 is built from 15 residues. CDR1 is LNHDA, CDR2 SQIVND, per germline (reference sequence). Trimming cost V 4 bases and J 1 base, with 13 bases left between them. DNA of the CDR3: TGTGCCAGTAGTAATACTCGGACTGCGAACACTGAAGCTTTCTTT. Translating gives CASSNTRTANTEAFF.

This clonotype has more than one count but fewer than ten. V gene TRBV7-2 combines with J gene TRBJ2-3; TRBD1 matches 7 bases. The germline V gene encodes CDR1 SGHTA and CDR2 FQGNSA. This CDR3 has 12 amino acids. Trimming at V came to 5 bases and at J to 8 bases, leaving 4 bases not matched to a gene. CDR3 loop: CASSPGGGTQYF. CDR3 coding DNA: TGTGCCAGCAGCCCAGGGGGTGGTACGCAGTATTTT.

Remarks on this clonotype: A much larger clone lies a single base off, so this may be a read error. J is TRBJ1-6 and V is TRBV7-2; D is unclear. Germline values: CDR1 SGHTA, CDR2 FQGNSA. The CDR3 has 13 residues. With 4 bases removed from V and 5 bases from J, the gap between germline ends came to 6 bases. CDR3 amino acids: CASSSLDNSPLHF. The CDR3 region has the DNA TGTGCCAGCAGCTCCCTCGATAATTCACCCCTCCACTTT.

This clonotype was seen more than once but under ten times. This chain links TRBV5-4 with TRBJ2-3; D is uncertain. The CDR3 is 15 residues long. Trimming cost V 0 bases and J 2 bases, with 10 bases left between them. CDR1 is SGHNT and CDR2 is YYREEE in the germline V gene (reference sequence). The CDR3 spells CASSLVAVNTDTQYF. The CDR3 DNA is TGTGCCAGCAGCTTGGTTGCAGTTAACACAGATACGCAGTATTTT. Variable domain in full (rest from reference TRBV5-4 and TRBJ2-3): ETGVTQSPTHLIKTRGQQVTLRCSSQSGHNTVSWYQQALGQGPQFIFQYYREEENGRGNFPPRFSGLQFPNYSSELNVNALELDDSALYLCASSLVAVNTDTQYFGPGTRLTVL.

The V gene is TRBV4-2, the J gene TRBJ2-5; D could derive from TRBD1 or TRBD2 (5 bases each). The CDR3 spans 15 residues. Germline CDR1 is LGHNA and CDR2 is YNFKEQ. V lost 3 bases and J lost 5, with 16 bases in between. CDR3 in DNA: TGTGCCAGCAGCCAGAGCTACGGGGCCAGGGAGACCCAGTACTTC. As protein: CASSQSYGARETQYF.

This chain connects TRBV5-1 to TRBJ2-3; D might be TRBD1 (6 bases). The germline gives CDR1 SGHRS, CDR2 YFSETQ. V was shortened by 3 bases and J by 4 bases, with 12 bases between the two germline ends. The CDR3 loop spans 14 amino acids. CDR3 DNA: TGCGCCAGCAGCTACGACAGGATCCCAGATACGCAGTATTTT. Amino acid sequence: CASSYDRIPDTQYF.

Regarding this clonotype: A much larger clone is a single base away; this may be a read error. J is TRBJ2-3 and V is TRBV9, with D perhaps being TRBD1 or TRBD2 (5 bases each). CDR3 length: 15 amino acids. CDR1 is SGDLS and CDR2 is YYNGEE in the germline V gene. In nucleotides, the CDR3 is TGTGCCAGCAGCGTAGCAGGGACCTACACAGATACGCGGTATTTT. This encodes CASSVAGTYTDTRYF.

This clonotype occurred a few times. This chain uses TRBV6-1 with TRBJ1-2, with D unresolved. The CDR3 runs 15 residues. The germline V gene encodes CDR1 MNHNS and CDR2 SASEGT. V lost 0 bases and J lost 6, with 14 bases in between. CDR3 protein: CASSEAPGWQDGYTF. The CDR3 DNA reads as TGTGCCAGCAGTGAAGCCCCCGGGTGGCAGGATGGCTACACCTTC.

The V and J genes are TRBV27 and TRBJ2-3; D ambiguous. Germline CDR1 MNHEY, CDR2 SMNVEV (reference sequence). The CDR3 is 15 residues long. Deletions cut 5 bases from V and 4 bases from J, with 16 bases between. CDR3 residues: CASSPWLDRPDTQYF. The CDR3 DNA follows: TGTGCCAGCAGTCCTTGGCTAGATAGGCCAGATACGCAGTATTTT.

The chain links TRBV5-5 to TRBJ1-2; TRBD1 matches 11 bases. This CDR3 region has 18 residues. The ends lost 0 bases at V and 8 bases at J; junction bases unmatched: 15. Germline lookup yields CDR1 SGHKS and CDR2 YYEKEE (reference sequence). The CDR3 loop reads CASSLAPMGQGGKLGYTF. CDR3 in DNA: TGTGCCAGCAGCTTGGCCCCGATGGGACAGGGGGGAAAGTTGGGCTACACCTTC.

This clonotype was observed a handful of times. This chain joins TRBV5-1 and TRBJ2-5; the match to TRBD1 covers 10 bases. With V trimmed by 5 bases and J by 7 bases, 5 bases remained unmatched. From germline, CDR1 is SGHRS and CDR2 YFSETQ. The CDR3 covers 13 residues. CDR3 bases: TGCGCCAGCAGATTAAGGACAGGGGGGACCCAGTACTTC. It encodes CASRLRTGGTQYF.

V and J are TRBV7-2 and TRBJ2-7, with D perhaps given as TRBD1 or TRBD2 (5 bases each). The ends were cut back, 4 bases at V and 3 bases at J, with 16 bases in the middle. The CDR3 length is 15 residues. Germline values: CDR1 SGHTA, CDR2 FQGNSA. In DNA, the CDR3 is TGTGCCAGCAGCTATACCGGGACGGATTACTACGAGCAGTACTTC. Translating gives CASSYTGTDYYEQYF.

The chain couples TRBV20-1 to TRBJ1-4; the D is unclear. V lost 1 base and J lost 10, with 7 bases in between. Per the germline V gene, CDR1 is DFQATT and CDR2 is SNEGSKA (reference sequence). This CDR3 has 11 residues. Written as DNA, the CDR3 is TGCAGTGCTAGAGCCGGAGTAAAACTGTTTTTT. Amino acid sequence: CSARAGVKLFF.

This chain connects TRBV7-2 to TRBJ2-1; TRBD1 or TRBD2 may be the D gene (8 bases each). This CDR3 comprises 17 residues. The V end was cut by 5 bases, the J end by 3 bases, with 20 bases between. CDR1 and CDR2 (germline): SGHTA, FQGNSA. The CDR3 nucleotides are TGTGCCAGCAGCCAGGGGGCGGGGGGCTTAAACTACAATGAGCAGTTCTTC. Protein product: CASSQGAGGLNYNEQFF.

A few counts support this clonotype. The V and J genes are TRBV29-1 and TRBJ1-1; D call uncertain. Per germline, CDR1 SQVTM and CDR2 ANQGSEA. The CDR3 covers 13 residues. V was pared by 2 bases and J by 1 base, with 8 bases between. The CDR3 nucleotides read TGCAGCGTTGAACAGAACAGGAACACTGAAGCTTTCTTT. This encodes CSVEQNRNTEAFF.